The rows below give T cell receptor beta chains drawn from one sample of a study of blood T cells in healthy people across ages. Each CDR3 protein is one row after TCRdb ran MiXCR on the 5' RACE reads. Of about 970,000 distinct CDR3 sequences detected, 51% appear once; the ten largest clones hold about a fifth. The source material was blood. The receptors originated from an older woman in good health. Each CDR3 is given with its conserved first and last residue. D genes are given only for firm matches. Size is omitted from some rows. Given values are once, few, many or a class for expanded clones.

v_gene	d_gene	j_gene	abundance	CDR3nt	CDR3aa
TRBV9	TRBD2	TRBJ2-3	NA	TGTGCCAGCAGCGCTCAGGGCGGGAGGGTAGATACGCAGTATTTT	CASSAQGGRVDTQYF
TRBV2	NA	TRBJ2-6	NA	TGTGCCAGCGGCAGGGAATACTCTGGGGCCAACGTCCTGACTTTC	CASGREYSGANVLTF
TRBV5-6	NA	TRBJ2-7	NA	TGTGCCAGCAGCTTGCGGGGCGCAGGCTACGAGCAGTACTTC	CASSLRGAGYEQYF
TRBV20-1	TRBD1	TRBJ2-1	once	TGCAGTGCCCCTAGACGTGGACAGGGCTACAATGAGCAGTTCTTC	CSAPRRGQGYNEQFF
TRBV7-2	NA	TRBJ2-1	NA	TGTGCCAGCAGCCCACGTCCCGGGCTCGTAAACAATGAGCAGTTCTTC	CASSPRPGLVNNEQFF
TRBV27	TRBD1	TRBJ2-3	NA	TGTGCCAGCAGTCTGACAGGGGTCGCGACGCAGTATTTT	CASSLTGVATQYF
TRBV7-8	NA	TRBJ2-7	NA	TGTGCCAGCAGTCACACAGTAAACGTCGAGCAGTACTTC	CASSHTVNVEQYF
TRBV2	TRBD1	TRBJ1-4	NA	TGTGCCAGCCGGACAGGGGATAATGAAAAACTGTTTTTT	CASRTGDNEKLFF
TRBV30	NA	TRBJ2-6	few	TGTGCCCTGGCGGTCTCTGGGGCCAACGTCCTGACTTTC	CALAVSGANVLTF
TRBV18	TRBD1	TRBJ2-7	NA	TGTGCCAGCAGCCCAAGGGACAGGAGCTCCTACGAGCAGTACTTC	CASSPRDRSSYEQYF
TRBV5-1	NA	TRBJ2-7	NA	TGCGCCAGCAGCACCTGGACGGCCTACGAGCAGTACTTC	CASSTWTAYEQYF
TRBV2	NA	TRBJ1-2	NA	TGTGCCAGCAGGGACCTGAGTGGCTACACCTTC	CASRDLSGYTF
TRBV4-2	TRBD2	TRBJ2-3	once	TGTGCCAGCAGCCACATCCCCACCGGGACTAGCTTCACAGATACGCAGTATTTT	CASSHIPTGTSFTDTQYF
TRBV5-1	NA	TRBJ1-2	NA	TGCGCCAGCAGCCCAGGGGCCGGGGACCTATGGAGCTACACCTTC	CASSPGAGDLWSYTF
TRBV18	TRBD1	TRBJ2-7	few	TGTGCCAGCTCACCACCGGGGGGACAGGGCTACGAGCAGTACTTC	CASSPPGGQGYEQYF
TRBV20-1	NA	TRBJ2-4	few	TGCAGTGCTAGAGATCCGTTGTCAGTAGCCAAAAACATTCAGTACTTC	CSARDPLSVAKNIQYF
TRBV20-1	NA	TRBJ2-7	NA	TGCAGTGCTGGATCCTCTAGCATCTACGAGCAGTACTTC	CSAGSSSIYEQYF
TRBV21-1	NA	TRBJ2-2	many	TGTGCCAGGCTAAGGGAAAGGAAGACCGGGGAGCTGTTTTTT	CARLRERKTGELFF
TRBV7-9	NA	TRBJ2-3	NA	TGTGCCAGCAGCTTAGCGCCAACAGGGTTGGATACGCAGTATTTT	CASSLAPTGLDTQYF